These 26 T cell receptor beta chains share one sample of origin, sequenced in a study of blood T cell repertoires in COVID-19. The method was immunoSEQ multiplex PCR; TCRdb's version includes in-frame clones alone and lacks a portion of them. The sample lists about 370,000 clones; 90% to 95% were seen once. The sequenced sample was PBMCs or T cells enriched from blood (not recorded which). These TCRs come from a woman in her thirties or forties who had been exposed to COVID-19.

The chain links TRBV19 to TRBJ1-1, with 9 bases aligning to TRBD1. The CDR3 has 16 residues. The J segment lost 5 bases and the V segment lost 3 bases, leaving 10 bases of the junction unmatched. Germline V gene sequence: CDR1 LNHDA, CDR2 SQIVND (reference sequence). In DNA form, the CDR3 reads TGTGCCAGTAGTATGCGCGAGACAGGGGGATGGACTGAAGCTTTCTTT. Its translation: CASSMRETGGWTEAFF.

This chain links TRBV30 with TRBJ2-3; a weak D match, TRBD1 (5 bases). Trimming took off 5 bases at V and 6 bases at J, with 21 bases between the two ends. The CDR3 consists of 15 residues. Germline CDR1 GTSNPN, CDR2 SVGIG (reference sequence). The CDR3 loop reads CAWGLAGLIQDTQYF. The CDR3 coding sequence is TGTGCCTGGGGGCTCGCAGGGTTGATACAGGATACGCAGTATTTT.

The rearrangement uses TRBV18 and TRBJ1-3, with 8 bases aligning to TRBD1. Germline-derived CDR1 and CDR2 are KGHSH and LQKENI. V was clipped by 2 bases and J by 0 bases; unmatched bases: 3. The length of the CDR3 is 16 residues. The CDR3 bases are TGTGCCAGCTCACCAGGACAGGGAGCCTCTGGAAACACCATATATTTT. It translates to CASSPGQGASGNTIYF.

The chain carries TRBV7-2 and TRBJ2-7; 9 bases match TRBD2. Germline CDR1 is SGHTA and CDR2 is FQGNSA. There are 15 residues in the CDR3. Trimming at V came to 5 bases and at J to 3 bases, leaving 8 bases not matched to a gene. The CDR3 loop is CASSPWTSDSYEQYF. Here the CDR3 DNA reads TGTGCCAGCAGCCCCTGGACTAGCGACAGCTACGAGCAGTACTTC.

V gene TRBV3-1 (or the pseudogene TRBV3-2) combines with J gene TRBJ1-2; 11 bases map to TRBD1. The V and J ends lost 3 bases and 7 bases, in that order; junction bases with no gene match: 10. This CDR3 comprises 16 residues. Looked up from germline, CDR1 is LGHDT and CDR2 is YNNKEL (reference sequence). The DNA for the CDR3 is TGTGCCAGCAGCCACAGGACAGGGGGCGCGGTACGTGGCTACACCTTC. It codes for CASSHRTGGAVRGYTF.

The chain links TRBV3-1 (or the pseudogene TRBV3-2) to TRBJ1-2; no reliable D call. CDR1 and CDR2 from the germline V gene are LGHDT and YNNKEL (reference sequence). V lost 4 bases, J lost 8 bases, and 20 bases lay in between. The CDR3 sequence is 15 residues long. CDR3 residues: CASSRTAGIASGYTF. The CDR3 DNA reads as TGTGCCAGCAGCCGCACAGCCGGGATAGCGTCGGGCTACACCTTC.

J is TRBJ1-6 and V is TRBV28, with D unclear. The ends were cut back, 3 bases at V and 5 bases at J, with 8 bases in the middle. The CDR3 is 14 amino acids. Germline CDR1 MDHEN, CDR2 SYDVKM. CDR3 nucleotides: TGTGCCAGCAGTTTCGTCCTAAATAATTCACCCCTCCACTTT. It encodes CASSFVLNNSPLHF.

This chain uses TRBV7-8 with TRBJ1-1; D is ambiguous. V gave up 2 bases and J gave up 1 base, with 14 bases separating them. The CDR3 is made up of 16 amino acids. In germline, CDR1 is SGHVS, CDR2 FQNEAQ. The CDR3 region is CASSLNVRTANTEAFF. As DNA, the CDR3 is TGTGCCAGCAGCTTAAATGTTCGGACTGCGAACACTGAAGCTTTCTTT.

The genes are TRBV10-2 and TRBJ1-2; no firm D call. V lost 0 bases and J 8 bases, leaving 10 bases between the germline ends. Germline-derived CDR1 and CDR2 are WSHSY and SAAADI. There are 13 residues in the CDR3. CDR3 bases: TGCGCCAGCAGTGAGTCGGGCAGACGAGGCTACACCTTC. Amino acids: CASSESGRRGYTF.

The chain recombines TRBV5-1 with TRBJ2-7; 9 bases are a match to TRBD1. This CDR3 is built from 13 residues. V was pared by 8 bases and J by 4 bases, with 7 bases of the junction left unmatched. The germline CDR1 and CDR2 sequences are SGHRS and YFSETQ. As DNA, the CDR3 is TGCGCCAGTGGGGACAGGGATATTTACGAGCAGTACTTC. Protein: CASGDRDIYEQYF. The variable domain in full, with the rest retrieved from reference TRBV5-1 and TRBJ2-7, is KAGVTQTPRYLIKTRGQQVTLSCSPISGHRSVSWYQQTPGQGLQFLFEYFSETQRNKGNFPGRFSGRQFSNSRSEMNVSTLELGDSALYLCASGDRDIYEQYFGPGTRLTVT.

The chain couples TRBV7-9 to TRBJ2-2; perhaps TRBD2 as D (7 bases). With 5 bases removed from V and 4 bases from J, the gap between germline ends came to 20 bases. The CDR3 has 17 residues. The germline V gene encodes CDR1 SEHNR and CDR2 FQNEAQ (reference sequence). The CDR3 protein is CASSVGEGGARTGELFF. The CDR3 DNA reads as TGTGCCAGCAGCGTTGGGGAGGGGGGCGCTCGCACCGGGGAGCTGTTTTTT.

This clone has only a few counts. The chain combines TRBV29-1 with TRBJ1-2; 7 bases align to TRBD1. The J segment lost 3 bases and the V segment lost 3 bases, leaving 7 bases of the junction unmatched. From germline, CDR1 is SQVTM and CDR2 ANQGSEA. This CDR3 is built from 14 residues. CDR3 in amino acids: CSVESDRSDYGYTF. The CDR3 bases are TGCAGCGTTGAGTCGGACAGGTCTGACTATGGCTACACCTTC.

This chain links TRBV6-5 with TRBJ2-7, with D possibly being TRBD2 (6 bases). The CDR3 is made up of 14 amino acids. Germline CDR1 and CDR2: MNHEY and SVGAGI. V was cut by 6 bases and J by 0 bases, with 12 bases left in between. The CDR3 loop is CASSPGLISYEQYF. The DNA for the CDR3 is TGTGCCAGCAGCCCGGGACTTATCTCCTACGAGCAGTACTTC.

The chain joins TRBV11-2 to TRBJ1-2, with 8 nucleotides matching TRBD1. Unmatched junction bases numbered 1, after V lost 1 base and J lost 6 bases. Germline CDR1 is SGHAT and CDR2 is FQNNGV. The CDR3 is 13 amino acids. CDR3 DNA sequence: TGTGCCAGCAGCTTAGGGACAGGGAATGGCTACACCTTC. It specifies CASSLGTGNGYTF.

The chain couples TRBV15 to TRBJ1-2, with 10 bases identical to TRBD1. The germline V gene has CDR1 LNHNV and CDR2 YYDKDF (reference sequence). V dropped 5 bases and J dropped 2; count of bases not matched to a gene: 8. This CDR3 is 16 amino acids long. The CDR3 loop reads CATSRRGGQGNYGYTF. The CDR3 DNA reads as TGTGCCACCAGCCGAAGAGGGGGACAGGGGAACTATGGCTACACCTTC.

This chain uses TRBV12-3 or TRBV12-4 with TRBJ2-1; D remains unclear. This CDR3 spans 11 amino acids. The V end lost 6 bases, the J end lost 8 bases, and 8 bases lay between the germline ends. CDR3 in DNA: TGTGCCAGCAGCCAGACTTATGAGCAGTTCTTC. Protein sequence: CASSQTYEQFF.

The chain has TRBV24-1 and TRBJ2-1; 8 nucleotides agree with TRBD1. The CDR3 has 15 amino acids. After removal of 4 bases from V and 7 bases from J, the junction contained 8 bases not matched to a gene. From germline, CDR1 is KGHDR and CDR2 SFDVKD. Here the CDR3 DNA reads TGTGCCACCAGTGACTCCGGGACAGGTAAAAATGAGCAGTTCTTC. It codes for CATSDSGTGKNEQFF.

The rearrangement uses TRBV18 and TRBJ1-2; TRBD1 matches at 9 bases. The CDR3 spans 16 residues. Trimming took 6 bases from V and 4 from J; bases not matched to a gene: 12. In germline, CDR1 is KGHSH, CDR2 LQKENI. The CDR3 DNA sequence: TGTGCCAGCTCGAGACAGGGGGAGGCGGTTTCCTATGGCTACACCTTC. This gives the protein CASSRQGEAVSYGYTF.

The chain joins TRBV9 to TRBJ2-1, with 7 positions matching TRBD1. After removal of 6 bases from V and 4 bases from J, the junction contained 7 bases not matched to a gene. The CDR3 length is 14 residues. The germline V gene has CDR1 SGDLS and CDR2 YYNGEE. The chain's CDR3 is CASNRDSDYNEQFF. Written as DNA, the CDR3 is TGTGCCAGCAACCGGGACAGCGATTACAATGAGCAGTTCTTC.

The chain employs TRBV7-9 and TRBJ1-2; no clear D gene. Germline CDR1 reads SEHNR; CDR2 reads FQNEAQ (reference sequence). The V and J ends lost 1 base and 5 bases respectively, with 8 bases between them. The CDR3 has 13 residues. The CDR3, as DNA: TGTGCCAGCAGCTTAGAGGGAGGATATGGCTACACCTTC. The encoded protein is CASSLEGGYGYTF.

This chain uses TRBV6-5 with TRBJ2-7, with 8 positions matching TRBD2. The J segment lost 2 bases and the V segment lost 5 bases, leaving 8 bases of the junction unmatched. CDR3 length: 15 residues. Germline V CDR1 and CDR2: MNHEY, SVGAGI. CDR3 in amino acids: CASSRISGTPYEQYF. Here the CDR3 DNA reads TGTGCCAGCAGTCGAATTAGCGGGACCCCCTACGAGCAGTACTTC.

The V and J genes are TRBV30 and TRBJ1-2; no firm D call. The CDR3 has 14 residues. Per the germline V gene, CDR1 is GTSNPN and CDR2 is SVGIG (reference sequence). The ends were cut back, 0 bases at V and 7 bases at J, with 15 bases in the middle. DNA of the CDR3: TGTGCCTGGAGTGTTGGGAGCCTTTCGGGTGGCTACACCTTC. Amino acids: CAWSVGSLSGGYTF.

The J gene is TRBJ2-7, the V gene TRBV5-1, with 10 positions matching TRBD1. The J segment lost 3 bases and the V segment lost 0 bases, leaving 12 bases of the junction unmatched. The CDR3 contains 18 residues. Germline CDR1 SGHRS, CDR2 YFSETQ. DNA of the CDR3: TGCGCCAGCAGCTTGGAGGGACAGGGGTTTGCGATGGACTACGAGCAGTACTTC. Translated: CASSLEGQGFAMDYEQYF.

The CDR3 is CASSRSSTNEKLFF. CDR3 coding DNA: TGTGCCAGCAGTAGAAGCTCAACTAATGAAAAACTGTTTTTT. This chain uses TRBV6-5 with TRBJ1-4, with D hard to call. In germline, CDR1 is MNHEY, CDR2 SVGAGI. With 5 bases removed from V and 0 bases from J, the gap between germline ends came to 7 bases. The CDR3 contains 14 residues.

This clone has only a few counts. The chain combines TRBV2 with TRBJ1-1; possible D gene TRBD1, 5 bases. The germline V gene has CDR1 SNHLY and CDR2 FYNNEI. The CDR3 consists of 15 residues. V dropped 9 bases and J dropped 3 bases, with 20 bases sitting between them. CDR3: CASSKERGGDTEAFF. CDR3 nucleotides: TGTGCCAGTTCAAAAGAAAGGGGAGGCGACACTGAAGCTTTCTTT.

Of note for this clone: At one of its ends the junction is not consistent with the germline gene, which may arise from a read error. The chain carries TRBV7-7 and TRBJ1-2, with 7 nucleotides matching TRBD1. The CDR3 totals 15 residues. Germline CDR1 is SSHAT and CDR2 is FNYEAQ (reference sequence). CDR3 loop: CASSLKQGPFWGYTF. The CDR3 DNA sequence: TGTGCTAGCAGCTTAAAACAGGGGCCTTTTTGGGGCTACACCTTC.